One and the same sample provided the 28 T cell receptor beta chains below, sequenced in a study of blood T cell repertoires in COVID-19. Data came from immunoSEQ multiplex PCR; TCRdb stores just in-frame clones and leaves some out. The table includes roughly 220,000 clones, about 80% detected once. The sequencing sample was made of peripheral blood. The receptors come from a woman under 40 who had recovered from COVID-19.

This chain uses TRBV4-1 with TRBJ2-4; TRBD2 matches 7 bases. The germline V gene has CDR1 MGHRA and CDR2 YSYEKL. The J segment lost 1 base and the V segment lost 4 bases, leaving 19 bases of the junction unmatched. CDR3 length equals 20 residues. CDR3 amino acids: CASSPDPSAGWDQAKNIQYF. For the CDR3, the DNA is TGCGCCAGCAGCCCGGACCCCTCAGCGGGATGGGACCAGGCCAAAAACATTCAGTACTTC.

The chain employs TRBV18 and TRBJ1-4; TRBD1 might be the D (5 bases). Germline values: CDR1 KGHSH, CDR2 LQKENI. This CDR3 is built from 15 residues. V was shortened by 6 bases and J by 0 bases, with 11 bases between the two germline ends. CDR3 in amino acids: CASSPGQATNEKLFF. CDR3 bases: TGTGCCAGCTCTCCCGGACAAGCAACTAATGAAAAACTGTTTTTT. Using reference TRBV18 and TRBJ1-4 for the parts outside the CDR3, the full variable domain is NAGVMQNPRHLVRRRGQEARLRCSPMKGHSHVYWYRQLPEEGLKFMVYLQKENIIDESGMPKERFSAEFPKEGPSILRIQQVVRGDSAAYFCASSPGQATNEKLFFGSGTQLSVL.

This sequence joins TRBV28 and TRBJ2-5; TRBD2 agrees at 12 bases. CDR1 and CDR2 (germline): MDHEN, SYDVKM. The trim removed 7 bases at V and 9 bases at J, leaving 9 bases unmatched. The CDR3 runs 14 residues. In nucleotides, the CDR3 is TGTGCCAGCAAAACTAGCGGGGGGCATCGGGCCCAGTACTTC. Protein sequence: CASKTSGGHRAQYF.

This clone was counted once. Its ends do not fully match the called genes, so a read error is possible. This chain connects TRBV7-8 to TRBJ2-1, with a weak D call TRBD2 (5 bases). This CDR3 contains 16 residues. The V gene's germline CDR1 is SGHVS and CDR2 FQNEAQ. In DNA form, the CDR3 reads TGTGCCGGCAGCTTAGTGGCTAGCTCTAAGAGGAATGAGCAGTTCTTC. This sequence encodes CAGSLVASSKRNEQFF.

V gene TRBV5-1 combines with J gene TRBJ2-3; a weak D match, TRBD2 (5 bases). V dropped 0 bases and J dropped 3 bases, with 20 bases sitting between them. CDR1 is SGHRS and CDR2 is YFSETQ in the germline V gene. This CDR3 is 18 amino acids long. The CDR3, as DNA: TGCGCCAGCAGCTTGGCCTTGCTCGCGGCGGGCGGGACAGATACGCAGTATTTT. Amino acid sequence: CASSLALLAAGGTDTQYF.

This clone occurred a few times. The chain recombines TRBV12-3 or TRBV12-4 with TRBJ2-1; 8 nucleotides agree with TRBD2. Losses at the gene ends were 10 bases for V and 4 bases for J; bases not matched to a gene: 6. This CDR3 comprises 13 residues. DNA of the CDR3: TGTGCCACCGCGGGAGGACGGTACAATGAGCAGTTCTTC. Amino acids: CATAGGRYNEQFF.

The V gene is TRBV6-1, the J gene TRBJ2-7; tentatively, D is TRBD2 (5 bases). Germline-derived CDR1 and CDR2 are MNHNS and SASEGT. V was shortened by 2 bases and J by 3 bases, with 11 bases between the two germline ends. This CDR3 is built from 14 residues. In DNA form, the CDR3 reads TGTGCCAGCAGTGAATCTGCGAGGGACTACGAGCAGTACTTC. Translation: CASSESARDYEQYF.

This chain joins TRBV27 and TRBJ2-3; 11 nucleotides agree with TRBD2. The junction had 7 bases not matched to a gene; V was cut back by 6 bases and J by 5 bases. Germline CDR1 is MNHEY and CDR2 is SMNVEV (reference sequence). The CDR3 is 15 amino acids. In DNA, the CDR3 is TGTGCCAGCAGGAAACTAGCGGGAGCCCTAGATACGCAGTATTTT. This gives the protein CASRKLAGALDTQYF.

The CDR3: CASSVSLQGANTEAFF. In DNA form, the CDR3 reads TGTGCCAGCAGCGTAAGTCTGCAGGGCGCGAACACTGAAGCTTTCTTT. This chain connects TRBV9 to TRBJ1-1; tentative D call: TRBD1 (5 bases). This CDR3 spans 16 amino acids. Trimming stripped 1 base from V and 1 base from J, with 14 bases between. The germline V gene has CDR1 SGDLS and CDR2 YYNGEE.

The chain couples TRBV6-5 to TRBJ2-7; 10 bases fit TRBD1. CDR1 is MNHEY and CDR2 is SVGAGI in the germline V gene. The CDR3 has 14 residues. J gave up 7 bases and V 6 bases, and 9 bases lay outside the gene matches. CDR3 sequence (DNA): TGTGCCAGCAGCGGGACCGGGACAGGGGAAGAGCAGTACTTC. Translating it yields CASSGTGTGEEQYF.

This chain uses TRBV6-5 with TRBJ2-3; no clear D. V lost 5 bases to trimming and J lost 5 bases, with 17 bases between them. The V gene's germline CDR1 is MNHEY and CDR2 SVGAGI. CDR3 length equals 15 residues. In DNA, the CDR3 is TGTGCCAGCAGTCAATTGGCCCGTACACAAGATACGCAGTATTTT. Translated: CASSQLARTQDTQYF.

The CDR3 sequence: CAWSQQGYEQYF. The CDR3 nucleotides read TGTGCCTGGAGTCAGCAGGGCTACGAGCAGTACTTC. The chain carries TRBV30 and TRBJ2-7, with D possibly matching TRBD1 (5 bases). The germline V gene has CDR1 GTSNPN and CDR2 SVGIG (reference sequence). Trimming removed 2 bases at V and 3 bases at J, with 8 bases between. The CDR3 covers 12 residues.

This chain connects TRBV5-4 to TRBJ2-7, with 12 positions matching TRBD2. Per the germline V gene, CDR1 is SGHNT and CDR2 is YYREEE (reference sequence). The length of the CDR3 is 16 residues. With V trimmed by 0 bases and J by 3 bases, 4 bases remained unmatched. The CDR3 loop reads CASSLGTSGTVYEQYF. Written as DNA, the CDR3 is TGTGCCAGCAGCTTGGGGACTAGCGGGACCGTCTACGAGCAGTACTTC.

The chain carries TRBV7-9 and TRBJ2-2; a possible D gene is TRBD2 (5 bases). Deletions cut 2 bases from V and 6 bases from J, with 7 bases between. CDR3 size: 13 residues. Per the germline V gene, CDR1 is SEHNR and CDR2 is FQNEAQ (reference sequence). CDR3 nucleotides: TGTGCCAGCAGCTTACGCGGGCCCGGGGAGCTGTTTTTT. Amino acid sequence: CASSLRGPGELFF.

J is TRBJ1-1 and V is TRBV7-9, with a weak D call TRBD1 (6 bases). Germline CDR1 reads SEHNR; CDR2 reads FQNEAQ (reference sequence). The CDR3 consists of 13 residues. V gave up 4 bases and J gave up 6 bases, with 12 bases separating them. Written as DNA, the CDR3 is TGTGCCAGCAGCTATCAAGGGGGATCTGAAGCTTTCTTT. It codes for CASSYQGGSEAFF.

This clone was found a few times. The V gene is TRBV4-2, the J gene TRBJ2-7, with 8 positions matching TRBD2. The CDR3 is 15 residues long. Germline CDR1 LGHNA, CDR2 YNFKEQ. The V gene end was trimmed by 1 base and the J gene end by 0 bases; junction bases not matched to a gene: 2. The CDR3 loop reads CASSQVAGGSYEQYF. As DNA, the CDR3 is TGTGCCAGCAGCCAAGTGGCGGGGGGCTCCTACGAGCAGTACTTC.

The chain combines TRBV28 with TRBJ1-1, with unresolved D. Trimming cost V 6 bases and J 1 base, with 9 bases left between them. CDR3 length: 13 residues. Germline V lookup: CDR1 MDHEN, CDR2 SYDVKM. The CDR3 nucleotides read TGTGCCAGCAGCCCCGACAAGAACACTGAAGCTTTCTTT. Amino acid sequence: CASSPDKNTEAFF. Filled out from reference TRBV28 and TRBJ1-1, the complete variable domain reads DVKVTQSSRYLVKRTGEKVFLECVQDMDHENMFWYRQDPGLGLRLIYFSYDVKMKEKGDIPEGYSVSREKKERFSLILESASTNQTSMYLCASSPDKNTEAFFGQGTRLTVV.

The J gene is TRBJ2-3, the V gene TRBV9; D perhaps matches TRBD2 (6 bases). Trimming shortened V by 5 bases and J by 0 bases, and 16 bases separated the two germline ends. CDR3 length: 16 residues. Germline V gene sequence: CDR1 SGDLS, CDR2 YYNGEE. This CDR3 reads CASSPLTSYSTDTQYF. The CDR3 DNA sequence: TGTGCCAGCAGTCCTCTAACTAGCTATAGCACAGATACGCAGTATTTT.

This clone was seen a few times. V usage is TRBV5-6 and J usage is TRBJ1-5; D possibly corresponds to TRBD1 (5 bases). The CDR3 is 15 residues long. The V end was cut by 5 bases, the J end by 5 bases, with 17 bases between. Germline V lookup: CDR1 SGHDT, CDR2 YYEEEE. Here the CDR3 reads CASSPAGGRDQPQHF. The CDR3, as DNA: TGTGCCAGCAGTCCCGCGGGGGGGAGAGATCAGCCCCAGCATTTT.

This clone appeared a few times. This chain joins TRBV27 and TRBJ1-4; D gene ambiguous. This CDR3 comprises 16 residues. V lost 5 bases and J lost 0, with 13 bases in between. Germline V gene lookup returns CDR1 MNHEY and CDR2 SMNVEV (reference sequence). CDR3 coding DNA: TGTGCCAGCAGTGTCCGGAGTATAACAACTAATGAAAAACTGTTTTTT. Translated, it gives CASSVRSITTNEKLFF.

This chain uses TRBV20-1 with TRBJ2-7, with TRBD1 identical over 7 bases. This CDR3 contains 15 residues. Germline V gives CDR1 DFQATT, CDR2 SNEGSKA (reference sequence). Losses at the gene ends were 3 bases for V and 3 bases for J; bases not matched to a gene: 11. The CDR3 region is CSASFVQGPYYEQYF. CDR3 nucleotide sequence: TGCAGTGCTAGTTTTGTACAGGGGCCATACTACGAGCAGTACTTC.

CDR3 coding DNA: TGTGCCTGGAGTGTAGGGGGAGGGAATTCACCCCTCCACTTT. Its protein is CAWSVGGGNSPLHF. The chain employs TRBV30 and TRBJ1-6, with D possibly TRBD1 on 6 matching bases. The germline gives CDR1 GTSNPN, CDR2 SVGIG (reference sequence). Deletions cut 0 bases from V and 7 bases from J, with 10 bases between. The CDR3 runs 14 residues.

DNA of the CDR3: TGTGCCAGCAGCGTGAGGGGAGGGCTCGGACTAGCGGGGGACTACGAGCAGTACTTC. It yields the protein CASSVRGGLGLAGDYEQYF. The J gene is TRBJ2-7, the V gene TRBV9, with 13 bases lining up with TRBD2. Germline V gene sequence: CDR1 SGDLS, CDR2 YYNGEE. This CDR3 spans 19 amino acids. J lost 3 bases, V lost 2 bases, and 14 bases had no gene match.

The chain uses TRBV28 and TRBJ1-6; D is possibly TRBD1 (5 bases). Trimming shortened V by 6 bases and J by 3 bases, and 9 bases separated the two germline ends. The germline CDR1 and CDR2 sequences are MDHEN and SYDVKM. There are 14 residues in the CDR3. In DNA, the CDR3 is TGTGCCAGCAGCCGACAGAGCTATAATTCACCCCTCCACTTT. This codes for CASSRQSYNSPLHF.

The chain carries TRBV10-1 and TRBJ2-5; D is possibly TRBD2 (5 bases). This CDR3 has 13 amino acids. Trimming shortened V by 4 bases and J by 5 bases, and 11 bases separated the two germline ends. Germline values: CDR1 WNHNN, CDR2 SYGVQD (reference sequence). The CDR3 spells CASSALPGETQYF. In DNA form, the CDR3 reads TGCGCCAGCAGTGCTCTACCGGGGGAGACCCAGTACTTC.

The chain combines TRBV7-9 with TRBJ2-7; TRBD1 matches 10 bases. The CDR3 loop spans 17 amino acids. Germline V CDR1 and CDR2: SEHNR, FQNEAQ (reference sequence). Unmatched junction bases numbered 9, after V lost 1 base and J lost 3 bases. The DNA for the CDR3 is TGTGCCAGCAGCTTAGAGGGTGAAGGGACAGGGGACTACGAGCAGTACTTC. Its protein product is CASSLEGEGTGDYEQYF.

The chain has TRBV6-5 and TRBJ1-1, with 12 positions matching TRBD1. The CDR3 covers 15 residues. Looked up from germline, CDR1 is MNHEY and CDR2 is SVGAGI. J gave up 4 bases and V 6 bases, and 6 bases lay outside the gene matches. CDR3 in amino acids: CASRGQGAGVTEAFF. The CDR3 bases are TGTGCCAGCAGGGGACAGGGGGCAGGGGTCACTGAAGCTTTCTTT.

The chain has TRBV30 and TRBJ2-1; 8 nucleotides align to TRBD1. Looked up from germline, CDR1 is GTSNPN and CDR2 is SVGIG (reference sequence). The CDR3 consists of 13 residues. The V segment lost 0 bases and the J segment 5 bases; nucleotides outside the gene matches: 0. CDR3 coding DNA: TGTGCCTGGAGTGTACAGGGGGACAATGAGCAGTTCTTC. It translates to CAWSVQGDNEQFF.